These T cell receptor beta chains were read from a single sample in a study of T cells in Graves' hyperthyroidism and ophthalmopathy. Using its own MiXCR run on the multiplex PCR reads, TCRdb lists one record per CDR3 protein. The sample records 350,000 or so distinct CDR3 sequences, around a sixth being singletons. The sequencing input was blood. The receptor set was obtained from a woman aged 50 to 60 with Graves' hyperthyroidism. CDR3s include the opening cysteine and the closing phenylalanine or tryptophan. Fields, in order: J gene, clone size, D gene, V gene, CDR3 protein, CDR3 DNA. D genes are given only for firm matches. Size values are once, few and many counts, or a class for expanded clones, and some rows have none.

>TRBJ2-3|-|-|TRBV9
CASSEKVDTQYF
TGTGCCAGCAGCGAAAAAGTTGATACGCAGTATTTT
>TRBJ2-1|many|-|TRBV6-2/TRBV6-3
CASTRAGRNEQFF
TGTGCCAGCACCCGGGCGGGCAGGAATGAGCAGTTCTTC
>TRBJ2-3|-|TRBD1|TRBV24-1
CATSDWGTGSTDTQYF
TGTGCCACCAGTGATTGGGGGACAGGAAGCACAGATACGCAGTATTTT
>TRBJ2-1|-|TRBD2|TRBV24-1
CATSDNPEGSGRNHEQFF
TGTGCCACCAGTGATAACCCCGAGGGTAGCGGGAGGAACCATGAGCAGTTCTTC
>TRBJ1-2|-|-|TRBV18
CASSPLRGDGYTF
TGTGCCAGCTCACCATTAAGGGGGGATGGCTACACCTTC
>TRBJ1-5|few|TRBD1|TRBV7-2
CASSSPGTGGNQPQHF
TGTGCCAGCAGCTCGCCCGGGACAGGGGGCAATCAGCCCCAGCATTTT
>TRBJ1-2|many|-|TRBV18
CASSPSVREGYTF
TGTGCCAGCTCACCATCGGTCAGGGAGGGCTACACCTTC
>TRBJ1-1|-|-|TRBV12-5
CASGSGGGEAFF
TGTGCTAGTGGTTCGGGAGGCGGTGAAGCTTTCTTT
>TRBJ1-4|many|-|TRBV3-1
CASSLWMNEKLFF
TGTGCCAGCAGCCTCTGGATGAATGAAAAACTGTTTTTT
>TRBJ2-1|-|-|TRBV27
CASSPSLLAAKNEQFF
TGTGCCAGCAGTCCCTCCCTGTTAGCCGCCAAGAATGAGCAGTTCTTC
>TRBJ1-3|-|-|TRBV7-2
CASSLGRIGAGNTIYF
TGTGCCAGCAGCTTAGGACGGATTGGAGCTGGAAACACCATATATTTT
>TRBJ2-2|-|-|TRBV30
CAWKHPGELFF
TGTGCCTGGAAGCATCCCGGGGAGCTGTTTTTT
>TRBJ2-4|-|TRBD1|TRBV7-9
CASSLALTGGIKNIQYF
TGTGCCAGCAGCTTAGCGCTGACAGGGGGTATCAAAAACATTCAGTACTTC
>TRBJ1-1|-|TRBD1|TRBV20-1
CSARVGTGTISPEAFF
TGCAGTGCTAGAGTGGGGACAGGGACGATCAGCCCTGAAGCTTTCTTT
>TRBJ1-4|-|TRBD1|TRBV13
CASSTTGEGEKLFF
TGTGCCAGCAGCACCACAGGGGAAGGCGAAAAACTGTTTTTT
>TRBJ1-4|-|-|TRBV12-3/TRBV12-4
CASSFSAGGNREKLFF
TGTGCCAGCAGTTTCTCGGCGGGAGGGAATCGGGAAAAACTGTTTTTT
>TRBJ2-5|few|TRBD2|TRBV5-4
CASSSGLAGSQETQYF
TGTGCCAGCAGCTCCGGACTAGCGGGGAGCCAAGAGACCCAGTACTTC
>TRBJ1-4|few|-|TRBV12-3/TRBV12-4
CASSFEEKLFF
TGTGCCAGCAGTTTCGAGGAAAAACTGTTTTTT
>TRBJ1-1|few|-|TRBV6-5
CASSYNGIDTEAFF
TGTGCCAGCAGTTACAATGGGATAGACACTGAAGCTTTCTTT
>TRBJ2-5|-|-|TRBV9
CANSVVPTAETQYF
TGTGCCAACAGCGTAGTACCCACTGCGGAGACCCAGTACTTC
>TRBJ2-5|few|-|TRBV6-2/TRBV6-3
CASSQTARERIGETQYF
TGTGCCAGCAGTCAGACCGCAAGGGAGCGGATCGGGGAGACCCAGTACTTC
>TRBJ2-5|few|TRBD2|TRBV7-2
CASSLAGLARETQYF
TGTGCCAGCAGCTTAGCGGGACTAGCCCGGGAGACCCAGTACTTC
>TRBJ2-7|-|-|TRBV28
CASGRHYEQYF
TGTGCCAGCGGACGACACTACGAGCAGTACTTC
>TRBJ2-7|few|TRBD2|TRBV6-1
CASSEASGRTYEQYF
TGTGCCAGCAGTGAAGCGAGCGGGAGGACTTACGAGCAGTACTTC
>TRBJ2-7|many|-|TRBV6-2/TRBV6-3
CASSYPIAVLSYEQYF
TGTGCCAGCAGTTACCCTATAGCGGTCCTGTCCTACGAGCAGTACTTC
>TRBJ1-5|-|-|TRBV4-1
CASSHNAGRGNQPQHF
TGCGCCAGCAGCCACAATGCGGGCAGGGGCAATCAGCCCCAGCATTTT
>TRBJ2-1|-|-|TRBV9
CASSPRAWEQFF
TGTGCCAGCAGCCCCCGGGCCTGGGAGCAGTTCTTC
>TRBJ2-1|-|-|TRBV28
CASSLVQYEQFF
TGTGCCAGCAGCTTAGTTCAGTACGAGCAGTTCTTC
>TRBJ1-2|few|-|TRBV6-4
CASSPEEHQGYTF
TGTGCCAGCAGCCCCGAGGAGCATCAGGGCTACACCTTC